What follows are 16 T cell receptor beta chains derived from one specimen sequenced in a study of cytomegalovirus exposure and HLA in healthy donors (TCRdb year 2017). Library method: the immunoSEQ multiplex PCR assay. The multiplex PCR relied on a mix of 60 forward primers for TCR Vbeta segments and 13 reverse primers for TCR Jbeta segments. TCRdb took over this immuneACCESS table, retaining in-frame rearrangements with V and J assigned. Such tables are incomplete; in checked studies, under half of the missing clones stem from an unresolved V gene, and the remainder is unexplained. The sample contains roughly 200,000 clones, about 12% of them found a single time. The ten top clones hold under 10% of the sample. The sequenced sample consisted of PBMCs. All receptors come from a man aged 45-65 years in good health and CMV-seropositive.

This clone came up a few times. The DNA of the CDR3 is TGTGCCAGCAGCTGGCCGGGACAGGGGCCTCTCACCTTC. Amino acid sequence: CASSWPGQGPLTF. V and J are TRBV5-4 and TRBJ1-2; 10 bases fit TRBD1. The V gene's germline CDR1 is SGHNT and CDR2 YYREEE (reference sequence). The V and J ends lost 3 bases and 13 bases, in that order; junction bases with no gene match: 9. The CDR3 sequence is 13 residues long.

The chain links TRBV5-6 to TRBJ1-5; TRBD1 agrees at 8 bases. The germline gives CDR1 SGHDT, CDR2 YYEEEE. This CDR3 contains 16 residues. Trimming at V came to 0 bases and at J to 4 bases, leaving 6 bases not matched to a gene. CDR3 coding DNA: TGTGCCAGCAGCTTGGTTGGGACAGGTTTTAATCAGCCCCAGCATTTT. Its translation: CASSLVGTGFNQPQHF.

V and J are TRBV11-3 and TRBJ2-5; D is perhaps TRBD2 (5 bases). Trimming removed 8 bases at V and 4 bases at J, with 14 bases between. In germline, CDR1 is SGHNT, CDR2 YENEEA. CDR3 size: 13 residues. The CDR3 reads CASAIPGIETQYF. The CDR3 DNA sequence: TGTGCCAGCGCGATCCCGGGAATAGAGACCCAGTACTTC.

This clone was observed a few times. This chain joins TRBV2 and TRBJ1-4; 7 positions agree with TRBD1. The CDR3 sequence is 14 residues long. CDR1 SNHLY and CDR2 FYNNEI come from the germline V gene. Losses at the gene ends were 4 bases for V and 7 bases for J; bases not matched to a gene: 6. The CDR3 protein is CASSAEGAGEKLFF. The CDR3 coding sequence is TGTGCCAGCAGTGCGGAGGGGGCGGGTGAAAAACTGTTTTTT.

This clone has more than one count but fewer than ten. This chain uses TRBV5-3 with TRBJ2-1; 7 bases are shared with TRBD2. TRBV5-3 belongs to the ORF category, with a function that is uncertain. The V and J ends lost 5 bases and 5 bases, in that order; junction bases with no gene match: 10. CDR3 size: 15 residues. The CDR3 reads CARSPGESGDNEQFF. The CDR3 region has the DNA TGTGCCAGAAGTCCCGGAGAGAGCGGGGACAATGAGCAGTTCTTC.

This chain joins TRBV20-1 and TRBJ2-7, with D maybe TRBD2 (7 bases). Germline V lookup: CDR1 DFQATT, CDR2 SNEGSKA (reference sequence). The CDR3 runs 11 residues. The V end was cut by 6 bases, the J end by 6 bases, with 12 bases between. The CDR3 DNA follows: TGCAGTGCAAGGGGGGGACTCGAGCAGTACGTC. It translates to CSARGGLEQYV.

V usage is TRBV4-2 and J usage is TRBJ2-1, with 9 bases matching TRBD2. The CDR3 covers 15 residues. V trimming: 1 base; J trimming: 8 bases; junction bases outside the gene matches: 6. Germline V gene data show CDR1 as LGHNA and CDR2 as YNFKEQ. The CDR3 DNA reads TGTGCCAGCAGCCAAGCAGCGGGGGGTCGGGATGAGCAGTTCTTC. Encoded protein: CASSQAAGGRDEQFF.

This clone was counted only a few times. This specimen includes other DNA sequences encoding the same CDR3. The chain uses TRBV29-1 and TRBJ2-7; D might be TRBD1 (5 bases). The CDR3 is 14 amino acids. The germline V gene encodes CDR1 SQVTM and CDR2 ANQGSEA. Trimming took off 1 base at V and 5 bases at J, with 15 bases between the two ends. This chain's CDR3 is CSVEGAGSVHEQYF. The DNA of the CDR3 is TGCAGCGTTGAAGGGGCAGGGTCAGTCCACGAGCAGTACTTC.

The chain's CDR3 is CASSLTGTGLIGKLFF. CDR3 in DNA: TGTGCCAGCAGCTTGACCGGGACTGGCCTAATAGGAAAACTGTTTTTT. V gene TRBV5-4 combines with J gene TRBJ1-4, with a weak D call TRBD1 (5 bases). V lost 1 base and J lost 10, with 20 bases in between. This CDR3 has 16 residues. The germline CDR1 and CDR2 sequences are SGHNT and YYREEE (reference sequence).

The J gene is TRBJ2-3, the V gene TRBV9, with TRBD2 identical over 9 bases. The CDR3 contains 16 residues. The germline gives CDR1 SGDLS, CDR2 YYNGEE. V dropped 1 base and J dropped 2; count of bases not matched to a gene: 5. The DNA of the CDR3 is TGTGCCAGCAGCGTACTAGCGGGGCCTTTCACAGATACGCAGTATTTT. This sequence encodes CASSVLAGPFTDTQYF. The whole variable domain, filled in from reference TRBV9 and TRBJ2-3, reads DSGVTQTPKHLITATGQRVTLRCSPRSGDLSVYWYQQSLDQGLQFLIQYYNGEERAKGNILERFSAQQFPDLHSELNLSSLELGDSALYFCASSVLAGPFTDTQYFGPGTRLTVL.

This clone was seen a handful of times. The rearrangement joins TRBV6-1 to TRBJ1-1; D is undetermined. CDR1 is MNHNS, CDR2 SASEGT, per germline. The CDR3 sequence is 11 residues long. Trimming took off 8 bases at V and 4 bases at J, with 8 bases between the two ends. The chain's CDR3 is CASLQFTEAFF. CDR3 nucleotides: TGTGCCAGCCTCCAGTTCACTGAAGCTTTCTTT.

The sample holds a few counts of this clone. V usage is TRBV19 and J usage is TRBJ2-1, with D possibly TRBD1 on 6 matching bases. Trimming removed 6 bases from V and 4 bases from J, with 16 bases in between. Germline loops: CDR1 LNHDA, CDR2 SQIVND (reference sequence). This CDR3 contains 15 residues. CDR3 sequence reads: CASSPSGAVYNEQFF. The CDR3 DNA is TGTGCCAGTAGCCCTTCAGGGGCGGTTTACAATGAGCAGTTCTTC.

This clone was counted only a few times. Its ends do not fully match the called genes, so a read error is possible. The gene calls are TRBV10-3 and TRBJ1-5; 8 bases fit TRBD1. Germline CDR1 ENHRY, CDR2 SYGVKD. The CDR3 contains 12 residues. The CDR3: CAVRGPGQPQHF. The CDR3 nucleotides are TGTGCCGTCAGGGGGCCTGGGCAGCCCCAGCATTTT.

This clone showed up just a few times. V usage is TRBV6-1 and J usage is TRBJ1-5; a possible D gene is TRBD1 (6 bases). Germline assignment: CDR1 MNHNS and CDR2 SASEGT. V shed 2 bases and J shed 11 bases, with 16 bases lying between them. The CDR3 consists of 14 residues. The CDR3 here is CASSELGTPAAQHF. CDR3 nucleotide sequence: TGTGCCAGCAGTGAACTGGGGACACCCGCAGCCCAGCATTTT.

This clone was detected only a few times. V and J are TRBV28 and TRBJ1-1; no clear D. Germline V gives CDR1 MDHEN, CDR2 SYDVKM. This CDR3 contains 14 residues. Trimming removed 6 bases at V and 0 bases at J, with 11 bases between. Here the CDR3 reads CASSPHTMNTEAFF. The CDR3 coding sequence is TGTGCCAGCAGCCCTCACACGATGAACACTGAAGCTTTCTTT. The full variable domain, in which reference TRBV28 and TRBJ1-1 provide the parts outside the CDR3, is DVKVTQSSRYLVKRTGEKVFLECVQDMDHENMFWYRQDPGLGLRLIYFSYDVKMKEKGDIPEGYSVSREKKERFSLILESASTNQTSMYLCASSPHTMNTEAFFGQGTRLTVV.

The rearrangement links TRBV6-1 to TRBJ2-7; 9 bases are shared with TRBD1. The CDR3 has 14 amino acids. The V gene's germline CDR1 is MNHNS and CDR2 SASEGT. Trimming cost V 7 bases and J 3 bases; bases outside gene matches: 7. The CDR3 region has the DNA TGTGCCAGCACCTTGGACAGGGGACTCTACGAGCAGTACTTC. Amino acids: CASTLDRGLYEQYF.